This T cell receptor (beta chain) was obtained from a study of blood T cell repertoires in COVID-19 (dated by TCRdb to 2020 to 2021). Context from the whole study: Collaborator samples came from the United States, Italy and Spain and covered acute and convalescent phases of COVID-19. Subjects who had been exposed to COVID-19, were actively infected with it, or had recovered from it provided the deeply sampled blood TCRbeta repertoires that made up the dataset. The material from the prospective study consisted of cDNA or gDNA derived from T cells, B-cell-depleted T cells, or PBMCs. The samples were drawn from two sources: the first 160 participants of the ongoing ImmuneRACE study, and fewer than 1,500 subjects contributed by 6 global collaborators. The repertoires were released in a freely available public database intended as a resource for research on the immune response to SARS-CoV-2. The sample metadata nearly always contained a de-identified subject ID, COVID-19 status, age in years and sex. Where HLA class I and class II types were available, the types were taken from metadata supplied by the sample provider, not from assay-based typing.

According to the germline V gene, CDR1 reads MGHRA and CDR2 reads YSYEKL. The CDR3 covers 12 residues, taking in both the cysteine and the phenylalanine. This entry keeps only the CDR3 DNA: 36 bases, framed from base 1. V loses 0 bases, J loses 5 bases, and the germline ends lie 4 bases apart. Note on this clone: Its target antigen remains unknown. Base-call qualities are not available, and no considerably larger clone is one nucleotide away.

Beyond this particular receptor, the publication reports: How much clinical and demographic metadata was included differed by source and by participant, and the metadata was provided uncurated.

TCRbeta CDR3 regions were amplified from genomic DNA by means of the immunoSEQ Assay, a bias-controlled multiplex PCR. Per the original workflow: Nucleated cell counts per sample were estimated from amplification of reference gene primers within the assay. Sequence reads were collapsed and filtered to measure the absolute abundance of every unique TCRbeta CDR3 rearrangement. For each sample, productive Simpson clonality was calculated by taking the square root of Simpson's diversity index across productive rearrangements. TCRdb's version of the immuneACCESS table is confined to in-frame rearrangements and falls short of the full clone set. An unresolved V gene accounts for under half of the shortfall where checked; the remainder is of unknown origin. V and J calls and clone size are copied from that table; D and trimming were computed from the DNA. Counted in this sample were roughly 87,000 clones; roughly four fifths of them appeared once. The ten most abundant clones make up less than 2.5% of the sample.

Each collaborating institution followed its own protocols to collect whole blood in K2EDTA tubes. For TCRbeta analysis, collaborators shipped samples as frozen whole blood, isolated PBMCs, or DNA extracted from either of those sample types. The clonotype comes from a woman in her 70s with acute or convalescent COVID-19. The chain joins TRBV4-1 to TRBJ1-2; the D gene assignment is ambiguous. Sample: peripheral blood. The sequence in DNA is TGCGCCAGCAGCCAAGAAGAGTATGGCTACACCTTC. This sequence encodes CASSQEEYGYTF.